The present T cell receptor beta chain was sequenced within a study of CDR3 diversity in severe acne. TCRdb processed the PCR reads anew with MiXCR; each CDR3 protein has one entry. The sample contains approximately 77,000 distinct CDR3 sequences, 45% to 55% of which appear only once. The clonotype originates from a male donor with severe acne vulgaris. Sequenced: blood.

The CDR3 reads CAISDQSYEQYF. DNA of the CDR3: TGTGCCATCAGTGACCAATCCTACGAGCAGTACTTC. The rearrangement joins TRBV10-3 to TRBJ2-7; D gene uncertain. CDR1 is ENHRY and CDR2 is SYGVKD in the germline V gene. This CDR3 has 12 amino acids. Deletions cut 3 bases from V and 1 base from J, with 4 bases between.